Listed below are T cell receptor beta chains from one sample, sequenced in a study of molecular identifiers for immune sequencing clone quantification. A single record per CDR3 protein comes from TCRdb applying MiXCR to the PCR reads. Seen here are just under 650,000 distinct CDR3 sequences, less than 20% observed once, and the top ten hold roughly 0.83%. The specimen was naive CD8+ T cells from blood, with Jurkat cell RNA spiked in. The receptors derive from a human donor in good health. Some libraries in this study had Jurkat cell RNA spiked in. CDR3s include the opening cysteine and the closing phenylalanine or tryptophan. A D gene is named only where the DNA matches it firmly.

D gene	V gene	J gene	CDR3 protein
.	TRBV7-9	TRBJ2-7	CASSPTQTGHEQYF
TRBD1	TRBV5-6	TRBJ2-1	CASNFRDRGLNEQFF
.	TRBV19	TRBJ2-1	CASSMGIEFYSEQFF
TRBD2	TRBV28	TRBJ2-5	CASSSPGLAGLGAQYF
.	TRBV12-3/TRBV12-4	TRBJ1-1	CASSFRISVSAFEAFF
.	TRBV6-6	TRBJ2-7	CASSAGTYPIEQYF
.	TRBV29-1	TRBJ2-3	CSVEGEHTDTQYF
TRBD1	TRBV29-1	TRBJ2-1	CSALGQGADDEQFF
.	TRBV11-2	TRBJ2-7	CASSSDLRSYEQYF
.	TRBV19	TRBJ2-7	CASSFPGNEQYF
.	TRBV2	TRBJ1-1	CASVDGLNTEAFF
.	TRBV7-9	TRBJ1-1	CASSRPGAPTEAFF
.	TRBV27	TRBJ2-5	CASNSLWGTQYF
.	TRBV5-6	TRBJ1-1	CASSAAGAEAFF
.	TRBV6-5	TRBJ2-1	CASTHPRSNEQFF
TRBD1	TRBV27	TRBJ2-5	CASSPVDRGETQYF
TRBD2	TRBV20-1	TRBJ2-1	CSATTLAGVYNEQFF
.	TRBV19	TRBJ1-2	CASSISLGGYTF
.	TRBV23-1	TRBJ1-2	CASSQSAPSTGANYGYTF
.	TRBV9	TRBJ2-1	CASSVEGGRINEQFF
TRBD2	TRBV20-1	TRBJ2-7	CSARDLVRLAAYEQYF
.	TRBV6-6	TRBJ1-1	CASSYIHSDTEAFF
.	TRBV28	TRBJ2-7	CASSHQGYEQYF
TRBD1	TRBV11-2	TRBJ1-1	CASSLVAGGSTEAFF
TRBD2	TRBV19	TRBJ2-1	CASSTSGGAYNEQFF
.	TRBV28	TRBJ2-2	CASSLPMNTGELFF
.	TRBV4-3	TRBJ1-5	CASSQDVAGVNQPQHF
.	TRBV30	TRBJ1-1	CAWRRGNVEAFF
TRBD1	TRBV10-3	TRBJ2-7	CAISESGQGISHEQYF
.	TRBV5-1	TRBJ2-7	CASSPGRSYEQYF
TRBD2	TRBV7-9	TRBJ2-3	CASSRAGGPGTDTQYF
TRBD2	TRBV9	TRBJ2-3	CASSPPLADITDTQYF
.	TRBV7-2	TRBJ2-7	CASSLWGSYEQYF
TRBD1	TRBV12-5	TRBJ2-7	CASGLETGWAYEQYF
.	TRBV27	TRBJ2-2	CASSELATNTGELFF
.	TRBV28	TRBJ2-6	CASTKGGSGANVLTF